This T cell receptor beta chain was captured in a study of response to subunit inactivated influenza vaccine. Study-wide points: New T cells are recruited in small numbers by each seasonal influenza vaccination, according to the authors' suggestion.

TCRdb re-analysed the RT-PCR reads in MiXCR, keeping a single row per CDR3 protein. The table shows approximately 490,000 distinct CDR3 sequences, with around 7.7% occurring only once. A word on this clonotype: The antigen remains unidentified. A much more abundant neighbour one base away suggests this may be a read error.

Germline assignment: CDR1 MNHEY and CDR2 SVGEGT. The CDR3 spans 14 residues. V was clipped by 2 bases and J by 1 base, with 8 bases between them. The receptor comes from a man between 50 and 75 years old who received an inactivated influenza vaccine. The source was PBMCs from blood, collected about 23 months after vaccination. The chain combines TRBV6-2 or TRBV6-3 with TRBJ1-1; tentative D call: TRBD1 (6 bases). In DNA, the CDR3 is TGTGCCAGCAGTTACGGACAGCCGAACACTGAAGCTTTCTTT. Its translation is CASSYGQPNTEAFF.